The source of this T cell receptor beta chain is a study of cytomegalovirus exposure and HLA in healthy donors. 60 Vbeta and 13 Jbeta primers were used in PCR. Authors' processing steps: An analysis performed later counted about 80 million unique TCR beta chains (approximately 10 million of them shared). The assay was immunoSEQ multiplex PCR, and TCRdb's table has in-frame clones only and misses some. D and trimming come from the DNA, and the V and J calls and clone size come from that table. The sample lists some 180,000 clones, more than 75% occurring once. Points on this clone: The antigen is undetermined.

Broader study findings: V- and J-gene trimming of TCR beta was linked (in a later analysis) to a missense DCLRE1C variant. A later analysis reportedly identified an Asian-associated ancestry cluster as carrying fewer N-insertions than the approximately 730-donor mean. Published work reported that the classifier diagnosed cytomegalovirus status with high specificity and sensitivity.

The sequenced sample was PBMCs. This receptor was identified in a woman aged 25 to 39 in good health and CMV-seropositive.

The CDR3 spells CASRNTNSNQPQHF. The CDR3 DNA is TGTGCCAGTAGAAACACAAATAGCAATCAGCCCCAGCATTTT. The chain recombines TRBV19 with TRBJ1-5, with unresolved D. The V end lost 6 bases, the J end lost 0 bases, and 9 bases lay between the germline ends. This CDR3 region has 14 residues. CDR1 and CDR2 from the germline V gene are LNHDA and SQIVND (reference sequence).